The 17 T cell receptor beta chains in this list originate from one sample, sequenced in a study of cytomegalovirus exposure and HLA in healthy donors. The PCR made use of 60 Vbeta and 13 Jbeta primers. This table comes from immunoSEQ multiplex PCR, and its TCRdb copy is limited to in-frame clones, with some not included. The table includes approximately 220,000 clones, 60% to 80% detected once. Sequencing input: PBMCs. Receptors were obtained from a man between 18 and 29 years old in good health and CMV-seronegative.

As regards this clone: Compared with germline, one end of the junction differs, possibly owing to a read error. V usage is TRBV13 and J usage is TRBJ2-7; D may be TRBD1 (6 bases). This CDR3 has 12 amino acids. Germline CDR1 and CDR2: PRHDT and FYEKMQ (reference sequence). The CDR3 coding sequence is TGTGCCAGCGTTCCTACCCACAGGGTACCTTCGTTC. Translated, it gives CASVPTHRVPSF.

This chain joins TRBV7-2 and TRBJ2-5; TRBD1 matches at 7 bases. This CDR3 comprises 15 residues. CDR1 SGHTA and CDR2 FQGNSA come from the germline V gene. V lost 5 bases to trimming and J lost 5 bases; unmatched junction nucleotides: 11. CDR3 sequence: CASSPGTALRETQYF. The DNA for the CDR3 is TGTGCCAGCAGCCCCGGGACAGCCCTACGGGAGACCCAGTACTTC.

The chain uses TRBV28 and TRBJ1-3, with no clear D. From germline, CDR1 is MDHEN and CDR2 SYDVKM. CDR3 length: 16 amino acids. Trimming shortened V by 5 bases and J by 1 base, and 15 bases separated the two germline ends. The DNA of the CDR3 is TGTGCCAGCAGTACTTTGGGCGAGGGATCTGGAAACACCATATATTTT. Protein: CASSTLGEGSGNTIYF.

This chain connects TRBV7-2 to TRBJ2-3; 14 positions match TRBD2. This CDR3 region has 17 residues. Germline CDR1 reads SGHTA; CDR2 reads FQGNSA. J lost 3 bases, V lost 0 bases, and 2 bases had no gene match. DNA of the CDR3: TGTGCCAGCAGCTTAGCGGGGACTAGCGGGGGAACAGATACGCAGTATTTT. Protein product: CASSLAGTSGGTDTQYF.

This clone showed up just a few times. V and J are TRBV15 and TRBJ1-2; no reliable D call. V lost 0 bases and J 0 bases, leaving 17 bases between the germline ends. Germline CDR1 is LNHNV and CDR2 is YYDKDF (reference sequence). CDR3 length: 18 residues. The CDR3, as DNA: TGTGCCACCAGCAGAGATCTGCCAGAGCCCCTAGCTAACTATGGCTACACCTTC. As protein: CATSRDLPEPLANYGYTF.

The CDR3 sequence: CASSHIDRGNSPLHF. In DNA form, the CDR3 reads TGTGCCAGCAGCCATATTGATAGGGGTAATTCACCCCTCCACTTT. The chain has TRBV7-9 and TRBJ1-6; TRBD1 is a possible D gene (5 bases). Germline CDR1 and CDR2: SEHNR and FQNEAQ (reference sequence). CDR3 length: 15 amino acids. V was trimmed by 5 bases and J by 6 bases, leaving 14 bases between them.

V usage is TRBV28 and J usage is TRBJ1-1, with 7 positions matching TRBD1. V dropped 2 bases and J dropped 3; count of bases not matched to a gene: 6. The CDR3 totals 15 residues. CDR1 MDHEN and CDR2 SYDVKM come from the germline V gene. The CDR3 sequence is CASSLSRGRYTEAFF. The CDR3 DNA is TGTGCCAGCAGTTTAAGCAGGGGGAGGTACACTGAAGCTTTCTTT.

The CDR3 sequence is CASSVVLAGGPNYEQYF. The CDR3 nucleotides read TGTGCCAGCAGTGTCGTACTAGCGGGGGGCCCGAACTACGAGCAGTACTTC. This sequence joins TRBV7-2 and TRBJ2-7, with 12 bases identical to TRBD2. The CDR3 is made up of 17 amino acids. CDR1 and CDR2 from the germline V gene are SGHTA and FQGNSA. With V trimmed by 6 bases and J by 3 bases, 12 bases remained unmatched.

The CDR3 region has the DNA TGTGCCAGTCGTCGGGACACCGGAACCTACGAGCAGTACTTC. It is translated as CASRRDTGTYEQYF. The gene calls are TRBV19 and TRBJ2-7; TRBD1 is a possible D gene (6 bases). This CDR3 comprises 14 residues. Germline values: CDR1 LNHDA, CDR2 SQIVND (reference sequence). V lost 8 bases, J lost 2 bases, and 16 bases lay in between.

This clone was counted a single time. The gene calls are TRBV27 and TRBJ2-1; no reliable D call. Germline loops: CDR1 MNHEY, CDR2 SMNVEV (reference sequence). V dropped 5 bases and J dropped 4 bases, with 6 bases sitting between them. The CDR3 consists of 12 residues. CDR3 in DNA: TGTGCCAGCAGTGTCGGTTACAATGAGCAGTTCTTC. It specifies CASSVGYNEQFF.

This clone has just a few counts. V gene TRBV2 combines with J gene TRBJ2-5; 9 bases match TRBD1. The CDR3 is 15 residues long. CDR1 is SNHLY, CDR2 FYNNEI, per germline. Trimming took 8 bases from V and 4 from J; bases not matched to a gene: 11. Here the CDR3 reads CASSPGGQGLETQYF. The CDR3 region has the DNA TGTGCCAGCTCACCAGGGGGACAGGGCCTAGAGACCCAGTACTTC.

The V and J genes are TRBV6-6 and TRBJ1-1; 7 positions agree with TRBD1. CDR1 MNHNY and CDR2 SVGAGI come from the germline V gene (reference sequence). V was pared by 5 bases and J by 3 bases, with 3 bases of the junction left unmatched. This CDR3 has 13 amino acids. The CDR3 nucleotides are TGTGCCAGCAGTAACGACAGGGACACTGAAGCTTTCTTT. Translation gives CASSNDRDTEAFF.

The J gene is TRBJ2-7, the V gene TRBV30, with 11 bases lining up with TRBD1. The V gene's germline CDR1 is GTSNPN and CDR2 SVGIG (reference sequence). Unmatched junction bases numbered 8, after V lost 8 bases and J lost 2 bases. This CDR3 region has 14 residues. The CDR3 DNA reads TGTGCCCTCGACCGGGGACAGGGGGCCTACGAGCAGTACTTC. The encoded protein is CALDRGQGAYEQYF.

The CDR3: CASSITGAEAFF. The DNA for the CDR3 is TGTGCCAGCAGTATAACAGGGGCCGAAGCTTTCTTT. The chain carries TRBV27 and TRBJ1-1; TRBD1 matches at 7 bases. V dropped 5 bases and J dropped 8; count of bases not matched to a gene: 5. CDR1 and CDR2 from the germline V gene are MNHEY and SMNVEV (reference sequence). The CDR3 has 12 amino acids.

The CDR3 protein is CASSTSGQERFEQYF. In DNA, the CDR3 is TGTGCCAGCAGTACCTCGGGACAGGAGAGGTTCGAGCAGTACTTC. The genes are TRBV27 and TRBJ2-5, with TRBD1 matching over 8 bases. TRBJ2-7 explains the end of the DNA better; the J call may be wrong. The germline V gene encodes CDR1 MNHEY and CDR2 SMNVEV (reference sequence). The CDR3 consists of 15 residues.

The chain carries TRBV4-3 and TRBJ2-5; possible D gene TRBD2, 5 bases. The better agreement between TRBJ2-7 and the DNA end casts doubt on the J call. Per the germline V gene, CDR1 is LGHNA and CDR2 is YSLEER. CDR3 length equals 16 residues. The chain's CDR3 is CASSQDSGGFSYEQYF. Written as DNA, the CDR3 is TGCGCCAGCAGCCAAGATTCTGGCGGGTTCTCCTACGAGCAGTACTTC.

The J gene is TRBJ1-2, the V gene TRBV7-8; D may be TRBD1 (5 bases). Germline V CDR1 and CDR2: SGHVS, FQNEAQ. Between the trimmed V and J ends, which lost 3 bases and 3 bases, there was a span of 5 bases. This CDR3 is built from 12 residues. CDR3 loop: CASSFRDYGYTF. The CDR3 DNA sequence: TGTGCCAGCAGCTTCAGGGACTATGGCTACACCTTC.